The rows below give T cell receptor beta chains drawn from one sample of a study of T cell responses to AZD1222 COVID-19 vaccine. The assay was immunoSEQ multiplex PCR, and TCRdb's table has in-frame clones only and misses some. Seen here are about 59,000 clones, about 91% observed once, and the top ten hold 5% to 6.5%. Here the sequenced sample was peripheral blood, taken 28 days after the second AZD1222 dose. The receptors shown here come from an adult who received the AZD1222 COVID-19 vaccine. Both conserved end residues are part of each CDR3. D genes are given only for firm matches. Clone size is not always given. Where it is, it says once, few, many or a class for expanded clones.

NA	TRBV27	NA	TRBJ2-2	TGTGCCAGCAGAAACAGACCGAACACCGGGGAGCTGTTTTTT	CASRNRPNTGELFF
NA	TRBV9	TRBD2	TRBJ2-5	TGTGCCAGCAGGGCTAGCGGCCAAGAGACCCAGTACTTC	CASRASGQETQYF
NA	TRBV5-6	TRBD1	TRBJ1-6	TGTGCCAGCAGCTTGGTGGACAGGGGTAATTCACCCCTCCACTTT	CASSLVDRGNSPLHF
NA	TRBV3-1/TRBV3-2	TRBD1	TRBJ1-2	TGTGCCAGCAGCCAAGACCGGGACAGGGGGCGGGACTATGGCTACACCTTC	CASSQDRDRGRDYGYTF
once	TRBV12-3/TRBV12-4	NA	TRBJ2-3	TGTGCCAGCAGACCGGGCCCCACAGATACGCAGTATTTT	CASRPGPTDTQYF
NA	TRBV6-5	TRBD2	TRBJ2-1	TGTGCCAGCAGTTACTCGACGGGGGGGGCCTACAATGAGCAGTTCTTC	CASSYSTGGAYNEQFF
NA	TRBV5-6	NA	TRBJ2-2	TGTGCCAGCAGCTTCCGGGGGCCCGGGGAGCTGTTTTTT	CASSFRGPGELFF
NA	TRBV27	TRBD1	TRBJ1-6	TGTGCCAGCAGTCACCGGGACAGGGGTGGCACTTATAATTCACCCCTCCACTTT	CASSHRDRGGTYNSPLHF
few	TRBV19	NA	TRBJ1-1	TGTGCCAGTAGTATTAGGGGGGGCGCGGCTTTCTTT	CASSIRGGAAFF
NA	TRBV14	NA	TRBJ1-2	TGTGCCAGCAGCCAAGCTCGGGGCACGGGGGGCTACACCTTC	CASSQARGTGGYTF
few	TRBV10-2	NA	TRBJ1-1	TGCGCCAGCAGTGAGTCCCGCGGAGGGGGAAGGATTGCCACTGAAGCTTTCTTT	CASSESRGGGRIATEAFF
NA	TRBV11-3	TRBD1	TRBJ2-1	TGTGCCAGCAGCCACCAAACAGGGGGCCGCGGCAATGAGCAGTTCTTC	CASSHQTGGRGNEQFF
NA	TRBV28	NA	TRBJ1-4	TGTGCCAGCAGTTCCCCTCAGGGGCCGAATGAAAAACTGTTTTTT	CASSSPQGPNEKLFF
NA	TRBV7-6	NA	TRBJ1-1	TGTGCCAGCGAGGATCTGAACACTGAAGCTTTCTTT	CASEDLNTEAFF
NA	TRBV9	NA	TRBJ1-2	TGTGCCAGCGGCCGGAGGGGGGCGTGGGGCTACACCTTC	CASGRRGAWGYTF
NA	TRBV5-1	TRBD1	TRBJ2-6	TGCGCCAGCAGCCCTACAGGGGCTGGGGCCAACGTCCTGACTTTC	CASSPTGAGANVLTF
NA	TRBV20-1	NA	TRBJ2-3	TGCAGTGCTAAAAGCGGGGATACGCAGTATTTT	CSAKSGDTQYF
NA	TRBV4-2	TRBD1	TRBJ2-7	TGTGCCAGCAGCTCCCCGGGACAGGGAGTCTACGAGCAGTACTTC	CASSSPGQGVYEQYF
NA	TRBV6-6	NA	TRBJ1-6	TGTGCCAGCAGCGGAAATAATTCACCCCTCCACTTT	CASSGNNSPLHF
NA	TRBV5-1	TRBD1	TRBJ2-2	TGCGCCAGCACCAACAGGGGGCAGATCACCGGGGAGCTGTTTTTT	CASTNRGQITGELFF
NA	TRBV10-1	NA	TRBJ2-3	TGCGCCAGCAGTGAGTCAATAGCGACTAGCACAGATACGCAGTATTTT	CASSESIATSTDTQYF
NA	TRBV10-3	TRBD2	TRBJ2-7	TGTGCCATCAAGATGGCTAGCGGGAGTAGCGAGCAGTACTTC	CAIKMASGSSEQYF
NA	TRBV2	NA	TRBJ2-2	TGTGCCAGCAGCGTGAGGTGGTCGAACACCGGGGAGCTGTTTTTT	CASSVRWSNTGELFF
NA	TRBV3-1/TRBV3-2	NA	TRBJ2-2	TGTGCCAGCAGCCACTCGGACGGAGGAGGGCCCGGGGAGCTGTTTTTT	CASSHSDGGGPGELFF
NA	TRBV6-5	NA	TRBJ1-3	TGTGCCAGCAGTTACAGGAGGCCAGACTCTGGAAACACCATATATTTT	CASSYRRPDSGNTIYF
once	TRBV5-4	NA	TRBJ1-3	TGTGCCAGCAGCTTGACAGTATCCGAAACCTCTGGAAACACCATATATTTT	CASSLTVSETSGNTIYF
NA	TRBV19	NA	TRBJ1-5	TGTGCCAGTAGTGCGGCAGGGCTTCAGCCCCAGCATTTT	CASSAAGLQPQHF
NA	TRBV12-3/TRBV12-4	TRBD1	TRBJ1-2	TGTGCCAGCAGGGCGAGGGGGCTGTGCTACACCTTC	CASRARGLCYTF
NA	TRBV19	TRBD1	TRBJ1-2	TGTGCCAGTAGTGTGGACAGGTTTCAGGCTTCTCGGGGCTACACCTTC	CASSVDRFQASRGYTF
NA	TRBV3-1/TRBV3-2	NA	TRBJ1-2	TGTGCCAGCAGCCAAGTTGGGGACGGCGAGCGCTATGGCTACACCTTC	CASSQVGDGERYGYTF
NA	TRBV5-6	NA	TRBJ2-7	TGTGCCAGCAGCTTCGGGGTAGGATGGGAGCAGTACTTC	CASSFGVGWEQYF
NA	TRBV28	TRBD1	TRBJ1-5	TGTGCCAGCAGATTCCCAGGGGGTTTCAATCAGCCCCAGCATTTT	CASRFPGGFNQPQHF
NA	TRBV6-2/TRBV6-3	NA	TRBJ1-1	TGTGCCAGCAGTTACGACGGTCACACTGAAGCTTTCTTT	CASSYDGHTEAFF
few	TRBV28	TRBD1	TRBJ1-2	TGTGCCAGCAGCCGGGGACAGACTTCCTATGGCTACACCTTC	CASSRGQTSYGYTF
once	TRBV7-2	TRBD1	TRBJ2-2	TGTGCCAGCAGCTTCCGGACAGGGACAGTGAACACCGGGGAGCTGTTTTTT	CASSFRTGTVNTGELFF
NA	TRBV18	NA	TRBJ2-3	TGTGCCAGCTCACCACAACAGGGTATCAGACATACGCAGTATTTT	CASSPQQGIRHTQYF
once	TRBV7-2	TRBD2	TRBJ2-1	TGTGCCAGCAGCTTACAGCGGGGGTCCTACAATGAGCAGTTCTTC	CASSLQRGSYNEQFF
NA	TRBV9	TRBD2	TRBJ2-1	TGTGCCAGCAGCCCCCGGGCCGACGGGGGGTACAATGAGCAGTTCTTC	CASSPRADGGYNEQFF
NA	TRBV19	NA	TRBJ1-5	TGTGCCAGTACGTGGGATAGCAATCAGCCCCAGCATTTT	CASTWDSNQPQHF
NA	TRBV19	NA	TRBJ2-7	TGTGCCAGCTCCGGGACCCATACTTACGAGCAGTACTTC	CASSGTHTYEQYF
NA	TRBV3-1/TRBV3-2	TRBD2	TRBJ2-2	TGTGCCAGCAGCCAAGAACGGTACGGGGGCCCCGGGACTAGCGTTCGCCGGGAGCTGTTTTTT	CASSQERYGGPGTSVRRELFF
NA	TRBV11-2	TRBD1	TRBJ2-5	TGTGCCAGCAGCTTAGAAGGGACAGGGGGTCGGCTTGGGGAGACCCAGTACTTC	CASSLEGTGGRLGETQYF
NA	TRBV28	NA	TRBJ1-1	TGTGCCAGCAGTTTACCGGGACAACCGAACACTGAAGCTTTCTTT	CASSLPGQPNTEAFF
NA	TRBV21-1	NA	TRBJ2-3	TGTGCCAGCAGCAAAGAGGAATGGGGCGCTCATACACCTAGCACAGATACGCAGTATTTT	CASSKEEWGAHTPSTDTQYF
NA	TRBV7-9	TRBD1	TRBJ1-4	TGTGCCAGCAGCCCCGGACAGGGTGGGACTAATGAAAAACTGTTTTTT	CASSPGQGGTNEKLFF
NA	TRBV2	NA	TRBJ1-5	TGTGCCAGCAATAGGGTTAATAGCAATCAGCCCCAGCATTTT	CASNRVNSNQPQHF
NA	TRBV6-5	NA	TRBJ2-2	TGTGCCAGCAGGGGACCGCTGAACACCGGGGAGCTGTTTTTT	CASRGPLNTGELFF
NA	TRBV20-1	NA	TRBJ2-7	TGCAGTGCTATACCTGTGAGCGAGCAGTACTTC	CSAIPVSEQYF
once	TRBV7-2	TRBD2	TRBJ2-3	TGTGCCAGCAGCTTAGTCTCGGGAGGGACAGATACGCAGTATTTT	CASSLVSGGTDTQYF
NA	TRBV13	TRBD1	TRBJ2-7	TGTGCCAGCAGCTTAGGGACAGGGTCCCCCGAGCAGTACTTC	CASSLGTGSPEQYF
NA	TRBV10-3	NA	TRBJ2-5	TGTGCCATCTGTGAGGGACGGGGGAAAGAGACCCAGTACTTC	CAICEGRGKETQYF
NA	TRBV19	TRBD1	TRBJ1-2	TGTGCCAGTAGTACCCGGACAGGGTCTGGCTACACCTTC	CASSTRTGSGYTF